A selection of T cell receptor beta chains follows, all from one sample in a study of T cell repertoires in cytomegalovirus infection. In TCRdb, the reads were re-called with MiXCR into one record per CDR3 protein. The sample lists 200,000 to 300,000 distinct CDR3 sequences, roughly 10% occurring once. The sequenced material came from PBMCs. Source of these receptors: a human donor in good health (CMV status not recorded). Some clones in this sample may be carry-over from other donors' samples. Each CDR3 is given with its conserved first and last residue. A D gene is named only where the DNA matches it firmly. Expanded clones get a size class; other rows say once, few or many, or leave the size out.

cdr3_nt cdr3_aa j_call clone_size v_call d_call
TGTGCCAGCAGTTCTGGACAGACCACTGAAGCTTTCTTT CASSSGQTTEAFF TRBJ1-1 many TRBV28 NA
TGCAGTGCTAGAGACTCGGGGGGGCGAAGAGAAAAACTGTTTTTT CSARDSGGRREKLFF TRBJ1-4 few TRBV20-1 NA
TGTGCCAGCAGCTTAGATGCCGCTAGACTAGACTACGAGCAGTACTTC CASSLDAARLDYEQYF TRBJ2-7 many TRBV7-6 NA
TGTGCCAGCAGGTCGGGAGTACCGAACACTGAAGCTTTCTTT CASRSGVPNTEAFF TRBJ1-1 NA TRBV6-2/TRBV6-3 NA
TGTGCCAGCAGCTTAACTGGGACAGGGGGCACTAATACGCAGTATTTT CASSLTGTGGTNTQYF TRBJ2-3 NA TRBV7-3 TRBD1
TGTGCCAGCAGCCCCGGGACAGGGGGCCTCAATCAGCCCCAGCATTTT CASSPGTGGLNQPQHF TRBJ1-5 few TRBV4-2 TRBD1
TGTGCCAGCAGACCACCTACTAGCGGGAGTGAGCAGTTCTTC CASRPPTSGSEQFF TRBJ2-1 many TRBV7-2 TRBD2
TGCGCCAGCACCCCGGAGGGGGGGGGGACCGGGGAGCTGTTTTTT CASTPEGGGTGELFF TRBJ2-2 few TRBV10-2 NA
TGTGCCAGCAGTCCGCGTCGAGGAGCTTTCTTT CASSPRRGAFF TRBJ1-1 many TRBV28 NA
TGCGCCAGCAGCCAAGAAGCGGGGGAACGTTACAATGAGCAGTTCTTC CASSQEAGERYNEQFF TRBJ2-1 many TRBV4-3 TRBD2
TGTGCCAGCAGCAAGGGGACAGGGGAAGGGTATAATTCACCCCTCCACTTT CASSKGTGEGYNSPLHF TRBJ1-6 NA TRBV6-2/TRBV6-3 TRBD1
TGTGCCAGCCGGTCGAGCACTGAAGCTTTCTTT CASRSSTEAFF TRBJ1-1 few TRBV28 NA
TGCGCCAGCAGCTCAACTAATGAAAAACTGTTTTTT CASSSTNEKLFF TRBJ1-4 many TRBV10-2 NA
TGTGCCAGCAGACTCCGGGACAGGCTCCGGGAGGAGCAGTACTTC CASRLRDRLREEQYF TRBJ2-7 NA TRBV11-2 TRBD1
TGTGCCAGCAGTTTCACGTCTGAGGCTACGCAGTATTTT CASSFTSEATQYF TRBJ2-3 NA TRBV12-3/TRBV12-4 NA
TGTGCCAGCAGCTTAGCCTCCCAGCCCATGAACACTGAAGCTTTCTTT CASSLASQPMNTEAFF TRBJ1-1 many TRBV7-8 NA
TGTGCCAGCAGCTTAGATAACAGGGGCCAAAACATTCAGTACTTC CASSLDNRGQNIQYF TRBJ2-4 many TRBV7-2 TRBD1
TGTGCCAGCAGTGCTCGATATGGCTACACCTTC CASSARYGYTF TRBJ1-2 many TRBV12-3/TRBV12-4 NA
TGTGCCAGCACCGAACCGGGACAGGCCGACCAAGAGACCCAGTACTTC CASTEPGQADQETQYF TRBJ2-5 few TRBV6-2/TRBV6-3 TRBD1
TGTGCCAGCAGCTTAAGACCCGGGAGGGGCTCCTACGAGCAGTACTTC CASSLRPGRGSYEQYF TRBJ2-7 many TRBV7-2 TRBD2
TGTGCCTGGAATTTGGGAAATAGCAATCAGCCCCAGCATTTT CAWNLGNSNQPQHF TRBJ1-5 NA TRBV30 NA
TGTGCCAGCAGCTCCGCCAGGGGTGAGCAGTTCTTC CASSSARGEQFF TRBJ2-1 NA TRBV5-6 NA
TGTGCCAGCAGCCCGAACGCCTACGAGCAGTACTTC CASSPNAYEQYF TRBJ2-7 many TRBV7-2 NA
TGTGCCAGCAGGACAGGACCCTATGGCTACACCTTC CASRTGPYGYTF TRBJ1-2 NA TRBV28 NA
TGTGCCAGCAGCTTAGCGACAGGGAGTTCCTATAATTCACCCCTCCACTTT CASSLATGSSYNSPLHF TRBJ1-6 many TRBV7-8 TRBD1
TGTGCCAGCAGCTCCCAAGGGGGGGGCCAGGGTTATGGCTACACCTTC CASSSQGGGQGYGYTF TRBJ1-2 many TRBV7-2 NA
TGTGCCAGCAGTTACGGGGGGGGAGACACTGAAGCTTTCTTT CASSYGGGDTEAFF TRBJ1-1 many TRBV6-6 NA
TGTGCCAGCAGCATAGAAGGAGCCGACAGGGGCCAACCACTGAACACTGAAGCTTTCTTT CASSIEGADRGQPLNTEAFF TRBJ1-1 many TRBV7-6 TRBD1
TGTGCCTGGAGTGGCGAAGCGGCGAGCGTCCTGACTTTC CAWSGEAASVLTF TRBJ2-6 few TRBV30 NA
TGTGCCAGCAGTTTAGCGTGGACAGCTCTCGTCCCTCAGTACTTC CASSLAWTALVPQYF TRBJ2-5 NA TRBV12-3/TRBV12-4 NA
TGTGCCAGCAGCTACGAAGCGGGAGGGAAAGATACGCAGTATTTT CASSYEAGGKDTQYF TRBJ2-3 many TRBV7-2 TRBD2
TGTGCCAGCAGCTGGGCCCAGAAGCCCTACGAGCAGTACTTC CASSWAQKPYEQYF TRBJ2-7 many TRBV7-2 NA
TGTGCCAGCAGCTTAGCGCGTGCGGTTCCACCATGGGCCTACGAGCAGTACTTC CASSLARAVPPWAYEQYF TRBJ2-7 many TRBV7-8 NA
TGTGCCAGCAGCTACCAGACAGGACCGAACACTGAAGCTTTCTTT CASSYQTGPNTEAFF TRBJ1-1 few TRBV7-1 NA
TGTGCCAGCAGCTTGTTGGGGACAACCGGGGAGCTGTTTTTT CASSLLGTTGELFF TRBJ2-2 many TRBV7-2 NA
TGTGCCAGCAGCCCCCGCGGAGGCGGGAGGTCCAATGAGCAGTTCTTC CASSPRGGGRSNEQFF TRBJ2-1 many TRBV7-2 TRBD2
TGTGCCAGTACCACGGCGGGGACTCCCTACAATGAGCAGTTCTTC CASTTAGTPYNEQFF TRBJ2-1 NA TRBV19 NA
TGTGCCAGCAGCCCCCGGTTGGCTAGCACAGATACGCAGTATTTT CASSPRLASTDTQYF TRBJ2-3 many TRBV11-2 NA
TGTGCCAGCAGCCAACTGTCCCTCGGAGGGTACGGAAACACCATATATTTT CASSQLSLGGYGNTIYF TRBJ1-3 NA TRBV7-2 NA
TGTGCCAGCAGCACCGGACTAGCGGGAGGGGAGACCCAGTACTTC CASSTGLAGGETQYF TRBJ2-5 many TRBV7-9 TRBD2
TGTGCCAGCAGCCCGATGACAGGGCGTACAGAGACCCAGTACTTC CASSPMTGRTETQYF TRBJ2-5 many TRBV11-2 TRBD1
TGTGCCAGCAGCTACAGGGGAGTTGAGCCCCAGCATTTT CASSYRGVEPQHF TRBJ1-5 few TRBV28 TRBD1
TGTGCCAGCAGCCAAGGGTTTAGCGGACAAGAGACCCAGTACTTC CASSQGFSGQETQYF TRBJ2-5 few TRBV3-1 NA
TGTGCCAGCAGTTTAACCGAGACAGGGATGGATAATGAGCAGTTCTTC CASSLTETGMDNEQFF TRBJ2-1 many TRBV27 TRBD1
TGTGCCAGCAGGTGGCAGGATCGTTACGAGCAGTACTTC CASRWQDRYEQYF TRBJ2-7 many TRBV7-2 NA
TGTGCCAGCAGCTTAGCGCCCAGGGCCGAAAATGGCTACACCTTC CASSLAPRAENGYTF TRBJ1-2 many TRBV7-2 NA
TGTGCCAGTAGTAAACTAGGGGCGAGCAATCAGCCCCAGCATTTT CASSKLGASNQPQHF TRBJ1-5 many TRBV19 NA
TGCGCCACCGGGACAGGGGATCCAAACAATGAGCAGTTCTTC CATGTGDPNNEQFF TRBJ2-1 many TRBV5-1 TRBD1
TGTGCCAGCAGTTCCCCAAAGGACACTGATGGAAACACCATATATTTT CASSSPKDTDGNTIYF TRBJ1-3 few TRBV28 NA
TGTGCCAGCACTTACTTTCAGGGAGCTTCGAACACCGGGGAGCTGTTTTTT CASTYFQGASNTGELFF TRBJ2-2 few TRBV6-2/TRBV6-3 NA